The clone carrying this T cell receptor (beta chain) was recorded once. This table comes from immunoSEQ multiplex PCR, and its TCRdb copy is limited to in-frame clones, with some not included. The sample contains around 17,000 clones, roughly 70% of which appear only once. The data stem from a study of T cell clonotyping in hematopoietic cell transplantation. CDR3 length: 15 amino acids. Trimming stripped 2 bases from V and 2 bases from J, with 10 bases between. Germline CDR1 reads LGHNA; CDR2 reads YSLEER. The specimen was peripheral blood mononuclear cells. The chain is built from TRBV4-3 and TRBJ1-5; tentatively, D is TRBD1 (5 bases). The receptor's source is a woman in her sixties in good health. Some clones in this sample may be carry-over from other donors' samples. CDR3 in amino acids: CASSQFAQGNQPQHF. The CDR3 region has the DNA TGCGCCAGCAGCCAATTTGCACAGGGCAATCAGCCCCAGCATTTT.